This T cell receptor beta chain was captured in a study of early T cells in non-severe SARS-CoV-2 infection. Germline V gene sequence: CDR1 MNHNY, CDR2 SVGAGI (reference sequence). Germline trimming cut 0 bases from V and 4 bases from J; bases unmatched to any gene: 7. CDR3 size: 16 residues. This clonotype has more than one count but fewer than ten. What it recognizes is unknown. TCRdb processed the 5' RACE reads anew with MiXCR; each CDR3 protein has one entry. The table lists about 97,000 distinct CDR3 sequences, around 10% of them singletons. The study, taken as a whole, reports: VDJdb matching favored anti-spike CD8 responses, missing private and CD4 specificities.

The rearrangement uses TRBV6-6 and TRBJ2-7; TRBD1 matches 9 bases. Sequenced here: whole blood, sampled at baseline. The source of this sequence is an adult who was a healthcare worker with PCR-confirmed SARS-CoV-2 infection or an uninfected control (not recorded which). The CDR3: CASSYSSPGQGYEQYF. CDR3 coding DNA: TGTGCCAGCAGTTACTCCTCCCCGGGACAGGGTTACGAGCAGTACTTC.